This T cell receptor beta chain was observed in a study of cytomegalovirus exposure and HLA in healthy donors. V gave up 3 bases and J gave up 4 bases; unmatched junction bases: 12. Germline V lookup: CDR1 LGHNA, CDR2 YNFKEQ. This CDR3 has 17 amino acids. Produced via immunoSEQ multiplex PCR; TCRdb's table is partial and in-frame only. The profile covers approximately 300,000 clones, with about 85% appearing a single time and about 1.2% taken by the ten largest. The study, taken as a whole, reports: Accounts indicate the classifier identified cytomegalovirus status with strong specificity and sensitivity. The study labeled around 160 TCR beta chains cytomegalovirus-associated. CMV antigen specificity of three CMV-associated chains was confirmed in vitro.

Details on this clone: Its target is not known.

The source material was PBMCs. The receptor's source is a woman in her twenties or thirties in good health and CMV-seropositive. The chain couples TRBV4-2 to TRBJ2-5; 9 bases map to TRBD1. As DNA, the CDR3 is TGTGCCAGCAGCCACGACGCCTTGGACAGGGGATCAGAGACCCAGTACTTC. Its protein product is CASSHDALDRGSETQYF.